The 27 T cell receptor beta chains presented below share a single source sample, sequenced in a study of blood T cell repertoires in COVID-19. Generated by immunoSEQ multiplex PCR, the TCRdb table keeps only in-frame clones and is missing some. The sample has approximately 59,000 clones, 85% seen once. The sample comprised peripheral blood. The receptors come from a middle-aged man with active COVID-19.

The chain recombines TRBV28 with TRBJ1-1, with TRBD1 as a possible D gene (5 bases). Germline-derived CDR1 and CDR2 are MDHEN and SYDVKM. V lost 8 bases, J lost 3 bases, and 19 bases lay in between. CDR3 size: 15 residues. CDR3: CASGIGRGDDTEAFF. CDR3 sequence (DNA): TGTGCCAGCGGGATAGGGCGGGGGGATGACACTGAAGCTTTCTTT.

The J gene is TRBJ1-2, the V gene TRBV3-1 (or the pseudogene TRBV3-2); maybe TRBD1 (5 bases). V shed 4 bases and J shed 2 bases, with 17 bases lying between them. The CDR3 runs to 16 residues. The germline gives CDR1 LGHDT, CDR2 YNNKEL (reference sequence). CDR3 loop: CASSLISGGGNYGYTF. The DNA for the CDR3 is TGTGCCAGCAGCCTGATATCGGGCGGGGGGAACTATGGCTACACCTTC.

The chain recombines TRBV6-6 with TRBJ2-1, with D perhaps TRBD1 (5 bases). Trimming took 2 bases from V and 4 from J, leaving 9 bases between them. Germline V gene sequence: CDR1 MNHNY, CDR2 SVGAGI (reference sequence). The CDR3 contains 14 residues. The CDR3 DNA follows: TGTGCCAGCAGTTACAGGACACGATACAATGAGCAGTTCTTC. It specifies CASSYRTRYNEQFF.

V gene TRBV5-1 combines with J gene TRBJ2-7; D perhaps matches TRBD1 (5 bases). The germline V gene has CDR1 SGHRS and CDR2 YFSETQ. V lost 1 base, J lost 1 base, and 12 bases lay in between. This CDR3 comprises 15 residues. CDR3 bases: TGCGCCAGCAGCTTGAGTGGCAGGGTGTCCTACGAGCAGTACTTC. The encoded protein is CASSLSGRVSYEQYF. The full variable domain, rest sourced from reference TRBV5-1 and TRBJ2-7, is KAGVTQTPRYLIKTRGQQVTLSCSPISGHRSVSWYQQTPGQGLQFLFEYFSETQRNKGNFPGRFSGRQFSNSRSEMNVSTLELGDSALYLCASSLSGRVSYEQYFGPGTRLTVT.

The CDR3 DNA reads as TGTGCCAGCAGACACCCACAGGGATCCGGACAGCCCCAGCATTTT. Its protein is CASRHPQGSGQPQHF. This chain links TRBV28 with TRBJ1-5, with D tentatively TRBD1 (6 bases). The CDR3 is made up of 15 amino acids. V shed 6 bases and J shed 7 bases, with 19 bases lying between them. Germline CDR1 reads MDHEN; CDR2 reads SYDVKM.

This CDR3 is CASSRSGDTEAFF. DNA for the CDR3: TGTGCCAGTAGCCGGAGCGGGGACACTGAAGCTTTCTTT. J is TRBJ1-1 and V is TRBV19; D not resolved. There are 13 residues in the CDR3. Per germline, CDR1 LNHDA and CDR2 SQIVND (reference sequence). V was shortened by 6 bases and J by 3 bases, with 11 bases between the two germline ends.

CDR3 sequence: CASSQGTGGFYEQYF. In DNA, the CDR3 is TGTGCCAGCAGCCAGGGGACAGGGGGCTTCTACGAGCAGTACTTC. The chain recombines TRBV3-1 (or the pseudogene TRBV3-2) with TRBJ2-7, with 12 nucleotides matching TRBD1. V trimming: 3 bases; J trimming: 3 bases; junction bases outside the gene matches: 3. This CDR3 is built from 15 residues. CDR1 and CDR2 from the germline V gene are LGHDT and YNNKEL (reference sequence).

The chain employs TRBV27 and TRBJ1-1; a possible D gene is TRBD1 (6 bases). V lost 4 bases to trimming and J lost 4 bases, with 19 bases between them. Germline lookup yields CDR1 MNHEY and CDR2 SMNVEV (reference sequence). This CDR3 comprises 16 residues. In nucleotides, the CDR3 is TGTGCCAGCAGTTCCCCTGCGGGGGGCGCAAGCACTGAAGCTTTCTTT. The encoded protein is CASSSPAGGASTEAFF.

The chain is built from TRBV28 and TRBJ2-3, with a tentative D call TRBD1 (6 bases). Per germline, CDR1 MDHEN and CDR2 SYDVKM. The V and J ends lost 2 bases and 8 bases respectively, with 8 bases between them. The CDR3 is made up of 12 amino acids. The CDR3 region has the DNA TGTGCCAGCAGTTTAAGGGGGTCTACGCAGTATTTT. Encoded protein: CASSLRGSTQYF.

A note on this clone: Distinct nucleotide sequences in the sample also encode this CDR3. The V call is TRBV7-3, the J call TRBJ2-1, with 7 bases that match TRBD2. Germline V gene data show CDR1 as SGHTA and CDR2 as FQGTGA. Trimming at V came to 4 bases and at J to 6 bases, leaving 9 bases not matched to a gene. The CDR3 is 15 amino acids. CDR3 bases: TGTGCCAGCAGCTCCCCCGCTAGCGGAAGCAATGAGCAGTTCTTC. Translation gives CASSSPASGSNEQFF. The whole variable domain, filled in from reference TRBV7-3 and TRBJ2-1, reads GAGVSQTPSNKVTEKGKYVELRCDPISGHTALYWYRQSLGQGPEFLIYFQGTGAADDSGLPNDRFFAVRPEGSVSTLKIQRTERGDSAVYLCASSSPASGSNEQFFGPGTRLTVL.

The rearrangement links TRBV6-4 to TRBJ1-1; maybe TRBD1 (5 bases). This CDR3 region has 13 residues. Germline V gene sequence: CDR1 MRHNA, CDR2 SNTAGT. V was shortened by 5 bases and J by 4 bases, with 11 bases between the two germline ends. The CDR3 loop is CASSPDGGTEAFF. The CDR3 DNA is TGTGCCAGCAGTCCGGACGGGGGCACTGAAGCTTTCTTT.

The chain carries TRBV5-1 and TRBJ2-1; 9 bases match TRBD2. Trimming removed 0 bases from V and 8 bases from J; junction bases left unmatched: 3. The germline gives CDR1 SGHRS, CDR2 YFSETQ. This CDR3 region has 14 residues. CDR3 in amino acids: CASSLELAGYEQFF. CDR3 in DNA: TGCGCCAGCAGCTTGGAGCTAGCGGGATATGAGCAGTTCTTC.

The J gene is TRBJ1-5, the V gene TRBV20-1; D is perhaps TRBD1 (6 bases). The CDR3 consists of 18 residues. V gave up 3 bases and J gave up 4 bases, with 25 bases separating them. Germline V gene data show CDR1 as DFQATT and CDR2 as SNEGSKA (reference sequence). The CDR3 coding sequence is TGCAGTGCTAGTCCCCGGGTCGATGGGGGGGCGGTAAATCAGCCCCAGCATTTT. It specifies CSASPRVDGGAVNQPQHF.

The rearrangement joins TRBV28 to TRBJ2-3; D ambiguous. This CDR3 is 15 amino acids long. Trimming shortened V by 1 base and J by 2 bases, and 10 bases separated the two germline ends. The germline CDR1 and CDR2 sequences are MDHEN and SYDVKM. CDR3 region: CASSLFRTVTDTQYF. The CDR3 region has the DNA TGTGCCAGCAGTTTATTTCGAACAGTCACAGATACGCAGTATTTT.

The chain links TRBV28 to TRBJ2-7; D gene unclear. CDR1 and CDR2 from the germline V gene are MDHEN and SYDVKM. This CDR3 comprises 16 residues. V was trimmed by 5 bases and J by 4 bases, leaving 21 bases between them. CDR3 bases: TGTGCCAGCAGTGCCACTGTGGTTGAAAGCGCGTACGAGCAGTACTTC. Amino acid sequence: CASSATVVESAYEQYF.

This chain uses TRBV28 with TRBJ2-1; D unresolved. V shed 6 bases and J shed 4 bases, with 4 bases lying between them. The CDR3 spans 11 residues. Looked up from germline, CDR1 is MDHEN and CDR2 is SYDVKM. The CDR3 DNA sequence: TGTGCCAGCAGCCGGTACAATGAGCAGTTCTTC. Its translation is CASSRYNEQFF.

The rearrangement joins TRBV23-1 to TRBJ2-1, with a weak D call TRBD1 (5 bases). TRBV23-1 is assigned to the ORF class and has an uncertain function. The CDR3 extends over 14 amino acids. Trimming took off 3 bases at V and 8 bases at J, with 14 bases between the two ends. The CDR3 is CASSHRTNRDEQFF. In nucleotides, the CDR3 is TGCGCCAGCAGTCACCGGACAAATAGGGATGAGCAGTTCTTC.

This clone has a single count. The chain combines TRBV29-1 with TRBJ2-7; 10 nucleotides align to TRBD1. V shed 2 bases and J 1 base; nucleotides not matched to a gene: 2. From germline, CDR1 is SQVTM and CDR2 ANQGSEA. This CDR3 spans 14 amino acids. CDR3 protein: CSVESGQGSYEQYF. The CDR3, as DNA: TGCAGCGTTGAATCGGGACAGGGGTCCTACGAGCAGTACTTC.

CDR3 DNA: TGTGCCAGCAGCTTACGGAACACCGGGGAGCTGTTTTTT. Translated: CASSLRNTGELFF. The rearrangement joins TRBV7-2 to TRBJ2-2; D gene uncertain. The length of the CDR3 is 13 residues. Germline lookup yields CDR1 SGHTA and CDR2 FQGNSA. Trimming took 2 bases from V and 1 from J, leaving 2 bases between them.

V and J are TRBV28 and TRBJ2-5; 9 bases match TRBD1. Germline CDR1 is MDHEN and CDR2 is SYDVKM. This CDR3 spans 15 amino acids. J was trimmed by 4 bases and V by 5 bases; bases with no gene match: 8. CDR3 nucleotide sequence: TGTGCCAGCAGTCCAACTACAGGGGGCGGAGAGACCCAGTACTTC. Protein product: CASSPTTGGGETQYF.

There are a few counts of this clone. The chain links TRBV5-4 to TRBJ2-3; 7 bases match TRBD2. Looked up from germline, CDR1 is SGHNT and CDR2 is YYREEE (reference sequence). Unmatched junction bases numbered 11, after V lost 8 bases and J lost 2 bases. This CDR3 is 15 amino acids long. For the CDR3, the DNA is TGTGCCAGTGCCCGGGGGGAGCGGAACACAGATACGCAGTATTTT. This translates into CASARGERNTDTQYF. The full variable domain, in which reference TRBV5-4 and TRBJ2-3 provide the parts outside the CDR3, is ETGVTQSPTHLIKTRGQQVTLRCSSQSGHNTVSWYQQALGQGPQFIFQYYREEENGRGNFPPRFSGLQFPNYSSELNVNALELDDSALYLCASARGERNTDTQYFGPGTRLTVL.

The gene calls are TRBV19 and TRBJ2-3; D is unresolved. The germline V and J ends were trimmed by 7 bases and 2 bases, with 13 bases remaining between them. CDR3 length: 14 amino acids. In germline, CDR1 is LNHDA, CDR2 SQIVND (reference sequence). The CDR3 bases are TGTGCCAGTATGGTCGGCGGCACCACAGATACGCAGTATTTT. Translated, it gives CASMVGGTTDTQYF.

This chain links TRBV7-2 with TRBJ2-7; D is undetermined. V was clipped by 1 base and J by 0 bases, with 10 bases between them. This CDR3 has 15 residues. CDR1 is SGHTA and CDR2 is FQGNSA in the germline V gene. The CDR3 here is CASSLGLWSSYEQYF. CDR3 nucleotides: TGTGCCAGCAGCTTAGGATTGTGGAGCTCCTACGAGCAGTACTTC. Full variable domain (remainder filled in from reference TRBV7-2 and TRBJ2-7): GAGVSQSPSNKVTEKGKDVELRCDPISGHTALYWYRQSLGQGLEFLIYFQGNSAPDKSGLPSDRFSAERTGGSVSTLTIQRTQQEDSAVYLCASSLGLWSSYEQYFGPGTRLTVT.

The genes are TRBV28 and TRBJ1-2, with 7 bases fitting TRBD1. The CDR3 is 15 residues long. Germline trimming cut 2 bases from V and 4 bases from J; bases unmatched to any gene: 7. In germline, CDR1 is MDHEN, CDR2 SYDVKM. CDR3 in amino acids: CASSLDFTGAYGYTF. The CDR3 bases are TGTGCCAGCAGTTTAGATTTCACAGGGGCCTATGGCTACACCTTC.

The chain combines TRBV12-3 or TRBV12-4 with TRBJ2-3; possible D gene TRBD2, 6 bases. The CDR3 contains 13 residues. V was pared by 7 bases and J by 4 bases, with 12 bases between. The CDR3 coding sequence is TGTGCCAGCACCTTGACTAGGGCAGATACGCAGTATTTT. This gives the protein CASTLTRADTQYF.

This sequence joins TRBV5-8 and TRBJ2-2; the match to TRBD2 covers 13 bases. V lost 0 bases to trimming and J lost 5 bases; unmatched junction nucleotides: 7. This CDR3 has 18 residues. Germline CDR1 reads SGHTS; CDR2 reads YDEGEE. CDR3 residues: CASSLAGTSGTITGELFF. Here the CDR3 DNA reads TGTGCCAGCAGCTTGGCCGGGACTAGCGGGACTATTACCGGGGAGCTGTTTTTT.

The gene calls are TRBV10-3 and TRBJ2-5; 11 nucleotides match TRBD2. This CDR3 comprises 18 residues. V shed 1 base and J 5 bases; nucleotides not matched to a gene: 12. From germline, CDR1 is ENHRY and CDR2 SYGVKD. CDR3 amino acids: CAISEFTSGRGLVETQYF. The CDR3 region has the DNA TGTGCCATCAGTGAGTTCACTAGCGGGAGAGGCCTCGTGGAGACCCAGTACTTC.